What follows are 16 T cell receptor beta chains derived from one specimen sequenced in a study of cytomegalovirus exposure and HLA in healthy donors. A multiplex PCR was run with 60 Vbeta primers and 13 Jbeta primers. Using immunoSEQ multiplex PCR, the repertoire was profiled, and TCRdb retains in-frame clones only, with some absent. The sample contains about 190,000 clones, more than 65% of which appear only once. Sequencing used PBMCs. These receptor sequences come from a man aged 35 to 55 in good health and CMV-seropositive.

The chain couples TRBV18 to TRBJ2-1; 8 bases match TRBD2. The CDR3 covers 16 residues. Germline lookup yields CDR1 KGHSH and CDR2 LQKENI. V shed 5 bases, J shed 8 bases, and the junction held 14 bases outside the gene matches. The CDR3 is CASSSQAGASTDEQFF. The CDR3 DNA sequence: TGTGCCAGCTCATCTCAAGCGGGGGCCTCCACCGATGAGCAGTTCTTC.

By proportion, this clone is medium-sized. The chain employs TRBV5-4 and TRBJ2-7; 13 nucleotides agree with TRBD2. The CDR3 is made up of 15 amino acids. The ends lost 4 bases at V and 2 bases at J; junction bases unmatched: 3. CDR1 and CDR2 (germline): SGHNT, YYREEE (reference sequence). DNA for the CDR3: TGTGCCAGCAGCCCGGGGACTAGCGGGACCTACGAGCAGTACTTC. The encoded protein is CASSPGTSGTYEQYF. The variable domain in full, with the rest retrieved from reference TRBV5-4 and TRBJ2-7, is ETGVTQSPTHLIKTRGQQVTLRCSSQSGHNTVSWYQQALGQGPQFIFQYYREEENGRGNFPPRFSGLQFPNYSSELNVNALELDDSALYLCASSPGTSGTYEQYFGPGTRLTVT.

This clone was observed a handful of times. The chain is built from TRBV9 and TRBJ1-4; TRBD1 might be the D (5 bases). Germline V lookup: CDR1 SGDLS, CDR2 YYNGEE. Trimming removed 1 base from V and 8 bases from J, with 15 bases in between. This CDR3 spans 15 amino acids. DNA of the CDR3: TGTGCCAGCAGCGTACGTGGACATATTGACGAAAAACTGTTTTTT. Encoded protein: CASSVRGHIDEKLFF.

The chain couples TRBV6-1 to TRBJ2-5; D may be TRBD2 (6 bases). With 5 bases removed from V and 2 bases from J, the gap between germline ends came to 9 bases. CDR1 and CDR2 from the germline V gene are MNHNS and SASEGT. This CDR3 is built from 13 residues. In nucleotides, the CDR3 is TGTGCCAGCAGTTATCGGGGGCAAGAGACCCAGTACTTC. This codes for CASSYRGQETQYF.

This clone was seen a few times. The chain employs TRBV7-9 and TRBJ1-1, with D possibly being TRBD1 (6 bases). This CDR3 region has 15 residues. V lost 5 bases and J lost 4, with 17 bases in between. From germline, CDR1 is SEHNR and CDR2 FQNEAQ (reference sequence). CDR3 sequence (DNA): TGTGCCAGCAGCCCCGGAGTATACAGGGTCACTGAAGCTTTCTTT. Translating it yields CASSPGVYRVTEAFF.

The CDR3 DNA follows: TGTGCCAGCAGCTTGGCCTCTAGCGGGGGGCCCCAAGAGACCCAGTACTTC. Its protein product is CASSLASSGGPQETQYF. The V and J genes are TRBV5-6 and TRBJ2-5; 11 bases map to TRBD2. CDR3 length: 17 amino acids. After removal of 0 bases from V and 1 base from J, the junction contained 5 bases not matched to a gene. CDR1 is SGHDT, CDR2 YYEEEE, per germline.

This chain connects TRBV19 to TRBJ2-7, with 8 bases aligning to TRBD2. Germline V lookup: CDR1 LNHDA, CDR2 SQIVND (reference sequence). CDR3 length: 15 amino acids. The V and J ends lost 0 bases and 2 bases, in that order; junction bases with no gene match: 3. This chain's CDR3 is CASSIDTSGAYEQYF. The CDR3 nucleotides read TGTGCCAGTAGTATAGATACTAGCGGAGCCTACGAGCAGTACTTC.

The chain joins TRBV4-1 to TRBJ1-2; the D is unclear. The CDR3 spans 16 residues. Trimming left V 5 bases short and J 4 bases short, with 20 bases between. Germline loops: CDR1 MGHRA, CDR2 YSYEKL. This CDR3 reads CASSSVGGRQGYGYTF. In DNA form, the CDR3 reads TGCGCCAGCAGCAGCGTAGGTGGTAGGCAAGGCTATGGCTACACCTTC.

The chain is built from TRBV2 and TRBJ2-7; D is ambiguous. From germline, CDR1 is SNHLY and CDR2 FYNNEI. Trimming took off 3 bases at V and 7 bases at J, with 7 bases between the two ends. The CDR3 runs to 11 residues. Here the CDR3 reads CASSESREQYF. The CDR3 DNA is TGTGCCAGCAGTGAGTCTAGGGAGCAGTACTTC.

This sequence joins TRBV4-2 and TRBJ2-2, with a possible D match to TRBD2 (5 bases). This CDR3 contains 16 residues. The V end was cut by 1 base, the J end by 4 bases, with 13 bases between. CDR1 and CDR2 from the germline V gene are LGHNA and YNFKEQ. The CDR3 nucleotides are TGTGCCAGCAGCCAAGTCAACTCGGCGGGCACCGGGGAGCTGTTTTTT. Translation: CASSQVNSAGTGELFF.

The chain carries TRBV5-6 and TRBJ2-5, with 7 positions matching TRBD1. The CDR3 extends over 14 amino acids. After removal of 4 bases from V and 4 bases from J, the junction contained 7 bases not matched to a gene. Germline assignment: CDR1 SGHDT and CDR2 YYEEEE. CDR3 amino acids: CASSPRSGGETQYF. The DNA of the CDR3 is TGTGCCAGCAGCCCCAGGTCAGGGGGAGAGACCCAGTACTTC.

V is TRBV19 and J is TRBJ1-2, with D possibly being TRBD1 (5 bases). This CDR3 is 14 amino acids long. The V end lost 5 bases, the J end lost 3 bases, and 13 bases lay between the germline ends. Germline CDR1 LNHDA, CDR2 SQIVND (reference sequence). In DNA, the CDR3 is TGTGCCAGTAGTTTCGCCCAGGGTTACTATGGCTACACCTTC. Translation gives CASSFAQGYYGYTF.

The chain couples TRBV5-1 to TRBJ2-3, with 15 bases fitting TRBD2. The CDR3 contains 17 residues. V lost 2 bases, J lost 4 bases, and 5 bases stayed unmatched. The germline gives CDR1 SGHRS, CDR2 YFSETQ. CDR3 amino acids: CASSFRTSGGAADTQYF. The CDR3 DNA sequence: TGCGCCAGCAGCTTCCGGACTAGCGGGGGGGCCGCAGATACGCAGTATTTT.

The rearrangement uses TRBV29-1 and TRBJ2-7; D perhaps matches TRBD1 (6 bases). CDR1 and CDR2 (germline): SQVTM, ANQGSEA. The V end lost 3 bases, the J end lost 3 bases, and 15 bases lay between the germline ends. This CDR3 region has 14 residues. CDR3 nucleotide sequence: TGCAGCGTTGAGGGGGCCAGGGGAAGCTACGAGCAGTACTTC. Translation gives CSVEGARGSYEQYF.

The chain has TRBV7-2 and TRBJ2-2; maybe TRBD1 (6 bases). V dropped 5 bases and J dropped 4 bases, with 20 bases sitting between them. CDR1 SGHTA and CDR2 FQGNSA come from the germline V gene. The CDR3 totals 17 residues. The CDR3 sequence is CASSPGTRLLGTGELFF. The CDR3 nucleotides are TGTGCCAGCAGCCCCGGGACAAGGCTTTTGGGCACCGGGGAGCTGTTTTTT.

The rearrangement joins TRBV28 to TRBJ1-5; 7 positions agree with TRBD1. The CDR3 is 14 residues long. Per germline, CDR1 MDHEN and CDR2 SYDVKM. Germline trimming cut 6 bases from V and 6 bases from J; bases unmatched to any gene: 8. CDR3 region: CASSYTGDVQPQHF. CDR3 nucleotides: TGTGCCAGCAGCTACACAGGGGACGTTCAGCCCCAGCATTTT. Complete variable domain (other parts from reference TRBV28 and TRBJ1-5): DVKVTQSSRYLVKRTGEKVFLECVQDMDHENMFWYRQDPGLGLRLIYFSYDVKMKEKGDIPEGYSVSREKKERFSLILESASTNQTSMYLCASSYTGDVQPQHFGDGTRLSIL.